This T cell receptor beta chain emerged from a study of identical twins. General study findings and limits: Reduced insertions were recorded for abundant cord blood beta clonotypes, with no such pattern in memory repertoires. Twins shared beta out-of-frame sequences in excess, but this excess was weaker. The analysis was cross-sectional rather than longitudinal within donors. For out-of-frame alpha sequences shared by twins, low generation probability was in excess.

This CDR3 is built from 20 residues. The germline gives CDR1 MGHRA, CDR2 YSYEKL. The junction had 10 bases not matched to a gene; V was cut back by 4 bases and J by 0 bases. This clonotype was recorded a few times. The antigen remains undetermined. TCRdb passed the 5' RACE reads through MiXCR, listing each CDR3 protein once. This sample has 1.5 million to 2 million distinct CDR3 sequences, with about 31% found just once. This TCR was recovered from a newborn girl in good health. Material: cord blood. The gene calls are TRBV4-1 and TRBJ2-1; TRBD2 aligns across 15 bases. The CDR3 sequence: CASSRKPWTSGRASYNEQFF. The CDR3 DNA follows: TGCGCCAGCAGCCGCAAGCCGTGGACTAGCGGGAGGGCCTCCTACAATGAGCAGTTCTTC.